These T cell receptor beta chains were read from a single sample in a study of T cells after somatic rescue of genetic block. Measured with immunoSEQ multiplex PCR; TCRdb has only the in-frame clones, and not every one. The repertoire includes about 120,000 clones, around 90% of them detected once, and over 1.1% sits in the top ten. Material for sequencing was peripheral blood mononuclear cells (PBMCs). These receptors were collected from a woman aged 18-29 years. Both conserved end residues are part of each CDR3. A D gene is named only where the DNA matches it firmly. Only part of the rows carry a size: once, few, many, or a class if the clone is expanded.

J,V,size,D,CDR3,DNA
TRBJ1-6,TRBV5-1,.,TRBD1,CASSPKAGQGSSPLHF,TGCGCCAGCAGCCCCAAGGCCGGACAGGGGTCCTCACCCCTCCACTTT
TRBJ2-3,TRBV15,.,.,CATSREGGAQDTQYF,TGTGCCACCAGCAGAGAGGGCGGGGCACAAGATACGCAGTATTTT
TRBJ1-2,TRBV11-3,.,.,CASSPGQFGYTF,TGTGCCAGCAGCCCAGGACAGTTCGGCTACACCTTC
TRBJ1-2,TRBV5-4,.,.,CASSIATVNYGYTF,TGTGCCAGCAGCATAGCGACAGTGAACTATGGCTACACCTTC
TRBJ1-5,TRBV6-6,.,.,CASSPKPLGTPQHF,TGTGCCAGCAGTCCTAAGCCGTTAGGAACGCCCCAGCATTTT
TRBJ2-3,TRBV6-1,few,.,CASSKDPGPRTDTQYF,TGTGCCAGCAGTAAAGACCCGGGGCCCCGCACAGATACGCAGTATTTT
TRBJ2-7,TRBV30,.,.,CAWSVSYEQYF,TGTGCCTGGAGTGTTTCCTACGAGCAGTACTTC
TRBJ1-5,TRBV7-3,.,.,CASSLHGGQPQHF,TGTGCCAGCAGCTTACATGGGGGTCAGCCCCAGCATTTT
TRBJ2-5,TRBV5-1,once,TRBD2,CASTPTGLAGGVQETQYF,TGCGCCAGCACCCCTACGGGACTAGCGGGGGGGGTGCAAGAGACCCAGTACTTC
TRBJ1-2,TRBV18,.,TRBD1,CASSPMDRAINDGYTF,TGTGCCAGCTCACCAATGGACAGGGCAATTAATGATGGCTACACCTTC
TRBJ1-1,TRBV7-9,.,.,CASSSGEGPDTEAFF,TGTGCCAGCAGCTCGGGGGAGGGCCCCGATACTGAAGCTTTCTTT
TRBJ2-2,TRBV6-4,.,.,CASSEEGANTGELFF,TGTGCCAGCAGTGAGGAGGGGGCGAACACCGGGGAGCTGTTTTTT
TRBJ1-2,TRBV5-8,.,.,CASTLWGENSGYTF,TGTGCCAGCACCCTTTGGGGGGAGAATTCGGGCTACACCTTC
TRBJ1-1,TRBV19,.,.,CASSLQGGGEAFF,TGTGCCAGTAGTCTACAGGGAGGAGGGGAAGCTTTCTTT
TRBJ1-5,TRBV7-2,.,.,CASSWNTGNQPQHF,TGTGCCAGCAGCTGGAATACAGGGAACCAGCCCCAGCATTTT
TRBJ2-7,TRBV25-1,few,.,CASRPLGEIREQYF,TGTGCCAGCAGACCCCTCGGGGAGATCCGCGAGCAGTACTTC
TRBJ1-4,TRBV30,.,.,CAWSVAGWDYEKLFF,TGTGCCTGGAGTGTAGCGGGGTGGGATTATGAAAAACTGTTTTTT
TRBJ2-4,TRBV5-1,.,TRBD2,CAPRGGAKNIQYF,TGCGCCCCCCGGGGGGGAGCCAAAAACATTCAGTACTTC
TRBJ1-2,TRBV4-1,.,.,CASSQGTARYGYTF,TGCGCCAGCAGCCAAGGAACGGCTCGCTATGGCTACACCTTC
TRBJ2-5,TRBV5-1,.,.,CASSLGLKETQYF,TGCGCCAGCAGCCTGGGACTCAAAGAGACCCAGTACTTC
TRBJ1-4,TRBV5-4,.,.,CASTTGGMNEKLFF,TGTGCCAGCACTACGGGGGGCATGAATGAAAAACTGTTTTTT
TRBJ1-2,TRBV4-1,.,.,CASSRSVTGTNYGYTF,TGCGCCAGCAGCCGTTCGGTTACAGGGACTAACTATGGCTACACCTTC
TRBJ2-2,TRBV11-3,once,TRBD1,CASSLFGQGVTNTGELFF,TGTGCCAGCAGCTTATTCGGACAGGGGGTTACTAACACCGGGGAGCTGTTTTTT
TRBJ1-2,TRBV9,.,.,CASSVGAPNYGYTF,TGTGCCAGCAGCGTAGGGGCACCGAACTATGGCTACACCTTC
TRBJ1-2,TRBV5-4,.,.,CASSPTAGLSSYGYTF,TGTGCCAGCAGCCCCACAGCCGGACTATCCTCCTATGGCTACACCTTC
TRBJ1-1,TRBV30,few,.,CAWSPGVATEAFF,TGTGCCTGGAGTCCCGGAGTGGCCACTGAAGCTTTCTTT
TRBJ2-7,TRBV27,.,TRBD1,CASTRPGTGGNEQYF,TGTGCCAGCACTAGACCCGGGACAGGGGGCAACGAGCAGTACTTC
TRBJ1-6,TRBV5-1,.,.,CASSPWSSRAPGSPLHF,TGCGCCAGCTCCCCCTGGTCTTCCAGGGCTCCGGGTTCACCCCTCCACTTT
TRBJ2-3,TRBV5-1,.,TRBD2,CASSLLAGLNTDTQYF,TGCGCCAGCAGCTTGCTAGCGGGACTGAACACAGATACGCAGTATTTT
TRBJ2-7,TRBV14,.,TRBD1,CASSQGAGTGAYEQYF,TGTGCCAGCAGCCAAGGGGCAGGGACAGGGGCATACGAGCAGTACTTC
TRBJ1-1,TRBV5-1,once,.,CASSLGTPGQSEAFF,TGCGCCAGCAGCTTGGGGACCCCGGGACAATCTGAAGCTTTCTTT
TRBJ1-1,TRBV7-9,.,.,CASSPGLTEAFF,TGTGCCAGCAGCCCCGGCTTAACTGAAGCTTTCTTT
TRBJ2-1,TRBV30,.,TRBD2,CAWSVLRGGSNEQFF,TGTGCCTGGAGTGTACTACGGGGGGGAAGCAATGAGCAGTTCTTC
TRBJ2-3,TRBV19,.,.,CATSEIRTTDTQYF,TGTGCCACCAGCGAGATTCGGACCACAGATACGCAGTATTTT
TRBJ1-2,TRBV7-9,.,.,CASSSDYGYTF,TGTGCCAGCAGCTCAGACTATGGCTACACCTTC
TRBJ2-7,TRBV16,once,.,CASSQAGLSYEQYF,TGTGCCAGCAGCCAAGCCGGACTCTCCTACGAGCAGTACTTC
TRBJ1-2,TRBV4-3,.,.,CASSLTQGNNGYTF,TGCGCCAGCAGCCTAACTCAGGGAAACAATGGCTACACCTTC
TRBJ1-1,TRBV6-4,.,.,CASRGGTGTEAFF,TGTGCCAGCAGAGGGGGTACGGGAACTGAAGCTTTCTTT
TRBJ1-2,TRBV18,.,TRBD1,CASSPFDLGTGGDGYTF,TGTGCCAGCTCACCCTTCGACCTCGGGACAGGGGGAGATGGCTACACCTTC
TRBJ1-2,TRBV7-9,.,.,CASSLGVGGEDGYTF,TGTGCCAGCAGCTTAGGGGTCGGAGGGGAGGATGGCTACACCTTC
TRBJ2-7,TRBV18,.,.,CASSPQGLAHEQYF,TGTGCCAGCTCACCTCAGGGATTAGCTCACGAGCAGTACTTC
TRBJ1-2,TRBV28,.,.,CASSQPRREGYTF,TGTGCCAGCAGCCAACCTCGACGGGAGGGCTACACCTTC
TRBJ2-7,TRBV6-6,.,.,CASSPPKGRSYEQYF,TGTGCCAGCAGCCCCCCAAAAGGGAGGTCCTACGAGCAGTACTTC
TRBJ1-1,TRBV10-3,.,.,CAISESLKTEAFF,TGTGCCATCAGTGAGTCGTTAAAAACTGAAGCTTTCTTT
TRBJ1-5,TRBV18,.,.,CASAQGSNQPQHF,TGTGCCAGCGCTCAGGGGAGCAATCAGCCCCAGCATTTT